These T cell receptor beta chains were read from a single sample in a study of blood T cell repertoires in COVID-19. The method was immunoSEQ multiplex PCR; TCRdb's version includes in-frame clones alone and lacks a portion of them. The repertoire holds 200,000 to 250,000 clones, with about 94% as singletons. Sequencing input: peripheral blood. These receptor sequences come from a man in his sixties with COVID-19, enrolled during active disease. Each CDR3 is given with its conserved first and last residue. D genes are given only for firm matches. Clone size appears in some rows only: once, few, many, or a class for an expanded clone.

>-|TRBV5-5|TRBJ2-1|TRBD2
TGTGCCAGCAGCTTTGGTGGCGCCCCGGGACTAGCGTCCAATGAGCAGTTCTTC
CASSFGGAPGLASNEQFF
>-|TRBV11-2|TRBJ2-2|TRBD1
TGTGCCAGCACGGGACAGGGACGAACAAACACCGGGGAGCTGTTTTTT
CASTGQGRTNTGELFF
>-|TRBV5-1|TRBJ2-3|-
TGCGCCACTAACCATGGTGGTACAGATACGCAGTATTTT
CATNHGGTDTQYF
>few|TRBV7-9|TRBJ1-6|-
TGTGCCAGCAGCTCCACAGGTTACGGTTCACCCCTCCACTTT
CASSSTGYGSPLHF
>-|TRBV11-2|TRBJ2-2|TRBD2
TGTGCCAGCAGCGCGGGACTAGCAATCACCGGGGAGCTGTTTTTT
CASSAGLAITGELFF
>-|TRBV11-2|TRBJ2-3|TRBD2
TGTGCCAGCAGCTTAGTGACTAGCGGAGATACGCAGTATTTT
CASSLVTSGDTQYF
>-|TRBV7-9|TRBJ2-7|-
TGTGCCAGCAGCACCGCTCTCGGGACAAGCAACGAGCAGTACTTC
CASSTALGTSNEQYF
>-|TRBV12-3/TRBV12-4|TRBJ2-2|TRBD1
TGTGCCAGCCAGGGGGTTCGGACCGGGGAGCTGTTTTTT
CASQGVRTGELFF
>-|TRBV2|TRBJ1-5|TRBD1
TGTGCCAGCGGGACAGATAGCAATCAGCCCCAGCATTTT
CASGTDSNQPQHF
>-|TRBV5-5|TRBJ1-2|-
TGTGCCAGCAGCTTGGGGTCTGAAGCCTATGGCTACACCTTC
CASSLGSEAYGYTF
>-|TRBV5-1|TRBJ2-7|TRBD1
TGCGCCAGCACTGGAGCCAAAGTTGGACAGGGTAAGGAGCAGTACTTC
CASTGAKVGQGKEQYF
>few|TRBV11-2|TRBJ2-7|TRBD1
TGTGCCAGCAGCGTCAGGGGACAGGGGCCCTACGAGCAGTACTTC
CASSVRGQGPYEQYF
>-|TRBV24-1|TRBJ2-7|TRBD2
TGTGCCACCAGTGATTCGCCTACTAGCGGGTCGAACGAGCAGTACTTC
CATSDSPTSGSNEQYF
>-|TRBV21-1|TRBJ1-3|-
TGTGCCAGCGCCCCTCGGGACAGGACCGTAAGAGGAGGAAACACCATATATTTT
CASAPRDRTVRGGNTIYF
>-|TRBV7-2|TRBJ2-5|-
TGTGCCAGCAGCTTAGCGCGGTCAGGGACGGGGGGCTTGGAGACCCAGTACTTC
CASSLARSGTGGLETQYF
>-|TRBV11-1|TRBJ1-1|-
TGTGCCAGCAGCTTCAGGGACACTGAAGCTTTCTTT
CASSFRDTEAFF
>-|TRBV6-1|TRBJ1-1|TRBD1
TGTGCCAGCAGTGAATTTGAGGGGGCCATGTCTGGCACTGAAGCTTTCTTT
CASSEFEGAMSGTEAFF
>-|TRBV5-1|TRBJ1-1|TRBD1
TGCGCCAGCAGTTTCGGGACAGTGAACACTGAAGCTTTCTTT
CASSFGTVNTEAFF
>-|TRBV19|TRBJ2-6|-
TGTGCCAGTAGTAAGGCGGTCGCGGGGGCTACTGGGGCCAACGTCCTGACTTTC
CASSKAVAGATGANVLTF
>few|TRBV25-1|TRBJ1-1|-
TGTGCCAGCAGAGAAGGGACTAGGGCTGAAGCTTTCTTT
CASREGTRAEAFF
>-|TRBV19|TRBJ2-6|-
TGTGCCAGTATGGTGCAGAACTCTGGGGCCAACGTCCTGACTTTC
CASMVQNSGANVLTF
>-|TRBV7-2|TRBJ1-4|-
TGTGCCAGCAGCTCGTCCCAGGGGAAAATGAAGAAACTGTTTTTT
CASSSSQGKMKKLFF
>once|TRBV9|TRBJ2-7|-
TGTGCCAGCAGCCAAACTAACGGACTCTCCGAGCAGTACTTC
CASSQTNGLSEQYF
>-|TRBV5-6|TRBJ2-2|-
TGTGCCAGCGGCGGGCAACCGAACACCGGGGAGCTGTTTTTT
CASGGQPNTGELFF
>-|TRBV7-2|TRBJ2-5|TRBD1
TGTGCCAGCAGCTTAGCTGGACAGGGCCCGCAAGAGACCCAGTACTTC
CASSLAGQGPQETQYF
>-|TRBV18|TRBJ2-7|TRBD1
TGTGCCAGCTCAACCGGACAGGGTTACGAGCAGTACTTC
CASSTGQGYEQYF
>-|TRBV6-2/TRBV6-3|TRBJ2-1|-
TGTGCCAGCAGCCCAGACAGTCCCTACAATGAGCAGTTCTTC
CASSPDSPYNEQFF
>-|TRBV2|TRBJ1-1|-
TGTGCCAGCAGGGTGCAAACAGTAATGAACACTGAAGCTTTCTTT
CASRVQTVMNTEAFF
>-|TRBV19|TRBJ1-5|-
TGTGCCAGTAGAGCCAATGAAAGAGCCCAGCATTTT
CASRANERAQHF
>-|TRBV14|TRBJ2-7|TRBD1
TGTGCCAGCAGCAGACGCAACAGGGGGAGTTCTCCCTACGAGCAGTACTTC
CASSRRNRGSSPYEQYF
>-|TRBV5-4|TRBJ2-7|-
TGTGCCAGCAGCCCCACCAGCGAGGGCTACGAGCAGTACTTC
CASSPTSEGYEQYF
>once|TRBV19|TRBJ2-2|-
TGTGCCAGTAGTACAGGGACTTCGAACACCGGGGAGCTGTTTTTT
CASSTGTSNTGELFF
>-|TRBV5-1|TRBJ1-4|TRBD1
TGCGCCAGCAGCGAAGGGACAGCTAATGAAAAACTGTTTTTT
CASSEGTANEKLFF
>-|TRBV15|TRBJ2-7|TRBD1
TGTGCCACCAGCGTTGCCAGGGGGCGCCCCCCCTACGAGCAGTACTTC
CATSVARGRPPYEQYF
>-|TRBV5-4|TRBJ2-7|TRBD1
TGTGCCAGCCGGGACAGGAAAGCCTACGAGCAGTACTTC
CASRDRKAYEQYF
>-|TRBV7-9|TRBJ2-1|TRBD2
TGTGCCAGCAGCGAGACTAGCTTCAATGAGCAGTTCTTC
CASSETSFNEQFF
>once|TRBV6-5|TRBJ2-7|TRBD1
TGTGCCAGCAGTTACGGGGGACAGGGGCTAGGGGAGCAGTACTTC
CASSYGGQGLGEQYF